One and the same sample provided the 31 T cell receptor beta chains below, sequenced in a study of blood T cells in healthy people across ages. Sample-barcoded 5' priming and a J-beta primer mix drove a second PCR of 7 to 11 cycles. TCRdb processed the 5' RACE reads anew with MiXCR; each CDR3 protein has one entry. The sample has 1.5 million to 2 million distinct CDR3 sequences, under 30% seen once; the top ten hold more than 6%. The sample was blood. Receptor source: a woman aged 30 to 39 in good health.

This clonotype was observed at least ten times. The chain links TRBV20-1 to TRBJ1-2; TRBD1 matches 10 bases. V shed 3 bases, J shed 8 bases, and the junction held 9 bases outside the gene matches. This CDR3 has 14 residues. The germline V gene encodes CDR1 DFQATT and CDR2 SNEGSKA (reference sequence). The CDR3 protein is CSARTGGASVGYTF. In DNA form, the CDR3 reads TGCAGTGCTAGGACAGGGGGCGCGAGTGTCGGCTACACCTTC.

In regard to this clonotype: At one end the junction does not follow the germline gene, possibly because of a read error. The V gene is TRBV7-3, the J gene TRBJ2-1; possibly TRBD1 or TRBD2 for D (6 bases each). This CDR3 comprises 17 residues. Germline V gene lookup returns CDR1 SGHTA and CDR2 FQGTGA. CDR3 residues: CTSSPSLGGRVGNEQFF. Written as DNA, the CDR3 is TGTACCAGCAGCCCTTCGCTGGGGGGCAGGGTGGGTAATGAGCAGTTCTTC.

The rearrangement joins TRBV5-6 to TRBJ1-1; no firm D call. The CDR3 extends over 14 amino acids. The V gene lost 1 base and the J gene lost 3 bases, with 10 bases spanning the gap. Germline V gives CDR1 SGHDT, CDR2 YYEEEE. The CDR3 nucleotides are TGTGCCAGCAGCTTGCAGACGCGATACACTGAAGCTTTCTTT. As protein: CASSLQTRYTEAFF. Supplemented by reference TRBV5-6 and TRBJ1-1, the full variable domain reads DAGVTQSPTHLIKTRGQQVTLRCSPKSGHDTVSWYQQALGQGPQFIFQYYEEEERQRGNFPDRFSGHQFPNYSSELNVNALLLGDSALYLCASSLQTRYTEAFFGQGTRLTVV.

The sample holds a few counts of this clonotype. The chain couples TRBV7-2 to TRBJ2-3, with D perhaps TRBD2 (6 bases). The germline V gene encodes CDR1 SGHTA and CDR2 FQGNSA. The CDR3 extends over 16 amino acids. Trimming stripped 7 bases from V and 2 bases from J, with 19 bases between. This CDR3 reads CASTDRWGEVTDTQYF. As DNA, the CDR3 is TGTGCCAGCACAGATAGGTGGGGGGAAGTCACAGATACGCAGTATTTT. Full variable domain (outside the CDR3, taken from reference TRBV7-2 and TRBJ2-3): GAGVSQSPSNKVTEKGKDVELRCDPISGHTALYWYRQSLGQGLEFLIYFQGNSAPDKSGLPSDRFSAERTGGSVSTLTIQRTQQEDSAVYLCASTDRWGEVTDTQYFGPGTRLTVL.

To note about this clonotype: A read error may be the cause here, since a much bigger clone is one base away. J is TRBJ2-1 and V is TRBV10-3; TRBD1 matches 7 bases. The CDR3 contains 17 residues. The V gene end was trimmed by 5 bases and the J gene end by 5 bases; junction bases not matched to a gene: 15. Germline lookup yields CDR1 ENHRY and CDR2 SYGVKD. The DNA for the CDR3 is TGTGCCATCAGTCACGTGACAGGGACATCTCGAAACAATGAGCAGTTCTTC. Its translation is CAISHVTGTSRNNEQFF.

The gene calls are TRBV28 and TRBJ2-2; 11 bases agree with TRBD2. The germline CDR1 and CDR2 sequences are MDHEN and SYDVKM. The CDR3 has 16 amino acids. V trimming: 5 bases; J trimming: 6 bases; junction bases outside the gene matches: 8. The CDR3 nucleotides are TGTGCCAGCAGTCTATCTAGCGGGGGGCATCCCGGGGAGCTGTTTTTT. This translates into CASSLSSGGHPGELFF.

As to this clonotype: The junction does not match germline at one end; this may be a read error. V is TRBV20-1 and J is TRBJ1-4; D uncertain. CDR1 and CDR2 from the germline V gene are DFQATT and SNEGSKA (reference sequence). This CDR3 is 13 amino acids long. CDR3 bases: TGCAGTGCCAGACACGGGTTTAATGAAAAACGGTTTTTT. Amino acids: CSARHGFNEKRFF.

The rearrangement joins TRBV5-1 to TRBJ1-1; TRBD1 matches at 7 bases. The CDR3 loop spans 15 amino acids. The trim removed 5 bases at V and 0 bases at J, leaving 7 bases unmatched. Germline V gives CDR1 SGHRS, CDR2 YFSETQ. CDR3 amino acids: CASRLGQSMNTEAFF. The CDR3 nucleotides are TGCGCCAGCAGACTGGGACAGTCCATGAACACTGAAGCTTTCTTT.

CDR3 in amino acids: CASSLARGRDTQYF. The CDR3 DNA reads TGTGCCAGCAGTTTAGCTAGGGGGCGAGATACGCAGTATTTT. The rearrangement uses TRBV12-3 or TRBV12-4 and TRBJ2-3, with 7 bases aligning to TRBD1. The CDR3 is made up of 14 amino acids. The ends lost 0 bases at V and 5 bases at J; junction bases unmatched: 2.

The chain couples TRBV5-1 to TRBJ2-3, with D possibly being TRBD2 (6 bases). CDR1 is SGHRS, CDR2 YFSETQ, per germline. The CDR3 covers 14 residues. The germline V and J ends were trimmed by 0 bases and 5 bases, with 10 bases remaining between them. The CDR3 nucleotides read TGCGCCAGCAGCTTGGGGAGGGAGCAAGATACGCAGTATTTT. Its protein product is CASSLGREQDTQYF.

The V call is TRBV7-8, the J call TRBJ2-7; possible D gene TRBD2, 5 bases. Trimming removed 2 bases from V and 4 bases from J, with 15 bases in between. This CDR3 is 15 amino acids long. Germline CDR1 reads SGHVS; CDR2 reads FQNEAQ. CDR3 coding DNA: TGTGCCAGCAGCTTAAATGGAGGCGGGCATTACGAGCAGTACTTC. Amino acids: CASSLNGGGHYEQYF.

The chain recombines TRBV10-3 with TRBJ1-2; D is undetermined. V lost 5 bases and J lost 6, with 13 bases in between. Germline CDR1 ENHRY, CDR2 SYGVKD. The CDR3 spans 13 residues. The CDR3 sequence: CAISLAGSNGYTF. The DNA of the CDR3 is TGTGCCATCAGTCTGGCGGGTTCGAATGGCTACACCTTC.

This rearrangement joins TRBV5-1 to TRBJ2-3; no clear D. V was cut by 4 bases and J by 11 bases, with 17 bases left in between. The CDR3 has 13 residues. Germline V gene data show CDR1 as SGHRS and CDR2 as YFSETQ. Here the CDR3 reads CASSPQIEYEQYF. The CDR3 DNA reads TGCGCCAGCAGCCCCCAGATCGAATACGAGCAGTATTTT.

This clonotype showed up just a few times. This chain joins TRBV2 and TRBJ2-7; a possible D gene is TRBD1 (6 bases). CDR3 size: 15 residues. Deletions cut 5 bases from V and 3 bases from J, with 17 bases between. CDR1 and CDR2 from the germline V gene are SNHLY and FYNNEI. CDR3 coding DNA: TGTGCCAGCAGTTCCACAGGGCCCCGCTACTACGAGCAGTACTTC. It codes for CASSSTGPRYYEQYF.

Comment on this clonotype: It may be a read error: a sequence one base away is much more abundant. J is TRBJ1-5 and V is TRBV20-1; possibly TRBD1 for D (5 bases). The CDR3 is made up of 14 amino acids. Germline values: CDR1 DFQATT, CDR2 SNEGSKA (reference sequence). CDR3 nucleotides: TGCAGTGCTAGTTCGGGGGGTCACAATCACCCCCAGCATTTT. Protein sequence: CSASSGGHNHPQHF.

Only a few counts were recorded for this clonotype. V gene TRBV24-1 combines with J gene TRBJ2-1, with 9 bases lining up with TRBD2. V trimming: 4 bases; J trimming: 0 bases; junction bases outside the gene matches: 9. This CDR3 region has 18 residues. Germline CDR1 is KGHDR and CDR2 is SFDVKD. The CDR3 spells CATSEPISAGGSYNEQFF. DNA for the CDR3: TGTGCCACCAGTGAGCCGATATCAGCGGGAGGCTCCTACAATGAGCAGTTCTTC.

In this sample, this clonotype turned up once. The chain combines TRBV5-1 with TRBJ2-7; weak D call: TRBD2 (5 bases). V was trimmed by 10 bases and J by 7 bases, leaving 18 bases between them. Germline V lookup: CDR1 SGHRS, CDR2 YFSETQ. The CDR3 has 12 residues. As DNA, the CDR3 is TGCGCCCCCTCGCGGAGGTACAATGAGCAGTACTTC. It translates to CAPSRRYNEQYF.

The chain carries TRBV12-3 or TRBV12-4 and TRBJ1-4, with D maybe TRBD1 (6 bases). Trimming took off 6 bases at V and 5 bases at J, with 16 bases between the two ends. This CDR3 is 15 amino acids long. CDR3 coding DNA: TGTGCCAGCAGGCCGGCAGGGACAAGCAATGAAAAACTGTTTTTT. Translating gives CASRPAGTSNEKLFF.

This clonotype was observed a handful of times. The V and J genes are TRBV29-1 and TRBJ2-7; D assignment may be TRBD1 or TRBD2 (5 bases each). In germline, CDR1 is SQVTM, CDR2 ANQGSEA. The CDR3 is made up of 14 amino acids. Trimming left V 5 bases short and J 2 bases short, with 16 bases between. In nucleotides, the CDR3 is TGCAGCGTTTACCTAGTGGGGGTACCCTACGAGCAGTACTTC. It is translated as CSVYLVGVPYEQYF.

This rearrangement joins TRBV3-1 to TRBJ2-1; 7 nucleotides line up with TRBD2. V was pared by 3 bases and J by 0 bases, with 2 bases of the junction left unmatched. Germline CDR1 reads LGHDT; CDR2 reads YNNKEL (reference sequence). The CDR3 is 15 amino acids. CDR3 nucleotides: TGTGCCAGCAGCCATCTAGCGGCCTCCTACAATGAGCAGTTCTTC. It is translated as CASSHLAASYNEQFF.

This chain joins TRBV3-1 and TRBJ2-3; D possibly corresponds to TRBD2 (7 bases). The germline V and J ends were trimmed by 3 bases and 2 bases, with 15 bases remaining between them. The CDR3 extends over 16 amino acids. CDR1 and CDR2 from the germline V gene are LGHDT and YNNKEL (reference sequence). The DNA of the CDR3 is TGTGCCAGCAGCCAGTCGGGGGGCCTCTACACAGATACGCAGTATTTT. Its translation is CASSQSGGLYTDTQYF.

The V and J genes are TRBV6-2 or TRBV6-3 and TRBJ1-1, with 7 bases fitting TRBD1. V dropped 8 bases and J dropped 4; count of bases not matched to a gene: 10. The CDR3 is made up of 14 amino acids. Germline CDR1 is MNHEY and CDR2 is SVGEGT. CDR3 nucleotide sequence: TGTGCCAGCTCAAACAGGGGATCGAGCACTGAAGCTTTCTTT. It specifies CASSNRGSSTEAFF.

A few counts support this clonotype. This chain connects TRBV5-5 to TRBJ1-1, with D hard to call. CDR3 size: 17 residues. CDR1 is SGHKS and CDR2 is YYEKEE in the germline V gene (reference sequence). Trimming removed 0 bases at V and 2 bases at J, with 17 bases between. Here the CDR3 reads CASSLVYSGLLNTEAFF. The CDR3 region has the DNA TGTGCCAGCAGCTTGGTATATTCGGGCTTACTTAACACTGAAGCTTTCTTT.

This clonotype was counted only a few times. The chain carries TRBV3-1 and TRBJ2-5; 7 bases align to TRBD2. The CDR3 contains 16 residues. V was pared by 4 bases and J by 5 bases, with 13 bases of the junction left unmatched. Germline V gene data show CDR1 as LGHDT and CDR2 as YNNKEL (reference sequence). DNA for the CDR3: TGTGCCAGCAGCCTGGGGGGGGGAGTACGTAGGGAGACCCAGTACTTC. Its protein is CASSLGGGVRRETQYF.

This clonotype came up a few times. The genes are TRBV21-1 and TRBJ2-7; the table's TRBD1 call for D was not verified on the DNA. TRBV21-1 is labeled a pseudogene. CDR3 size: 14 residues. The CDR3 here is CASSCRDNPYEQYF. The DNA of the CDR3 is TGTGCCAGCAGCTGCCGGGACAACCCCTACGAGCAGTACTTC.

This clonotype has more than one count but fewer than ten. This chain joins TRBV25-1 and TRBJ2-4; D might be TRBD1 or TRBD2, each matching 5 bases. The CDR3 runs to 15 residues. The germline V gene encodes CDR1 MGHDK and CDR2 SYGVNS. The V end lost 3 bases, the J end lost 1 base, and 10 bases lay between the germline ends. The CDR3 here is CASSDSGTAKNIQYF. CDR3 nucleotide sequence: TGTGCCAGCAGTGATTCGGGGACGGCCAAAAACATTCAGTACTTC.

The chain uses TRBV12-3 or TRBV12-4 and TRBJ2-5; 9 bases match TRBD2. The trim removed 7 bases at V and 5 bases at J, leaving 11 bases unmatched. This CDR3 has 15 amino acids. CDR3 in DNA: TGTGCCAGCACCCGAGCGGGAGGAGGTCGGGAGACCCAGTACTTC. This sequence encodes CASTRAGGGRETQYF.

V usage is TRBV21-1 and J usage is TRBJ2-5; TRBD1, the table's D call, was not compared with the DNA. TRBV21-1 is a documented pseudogene. This CDR3 contains 16 residues. The CDR3 coding sequence is TGTGCCAATCACAGAGGGCAGGAGGTCCGCCAAGAGACCCAGTACTTC. This sequence encodes CANHRGQEVRQETQYF.

This clonotype was seen more than once but under ten times. The J gene is TRBJ1-5, the V gene TRBV5-6; weak D call: TRBD1 (5 bases). The CDR3 runs to 17 residues. The V gene's germline CDR1 is SGHDT and CDR2 YYEEEE. Trimming shortened V by 1 base and J by 5 bases, and 19 bases separated the two germline ends. CDR3 residues: CASSLRNTGRRYQPQHF. CDR3 sequence (DNA): TGTGCCAGCAGCTTGAGGAATACAGGCCGAAGGTATCAGCCCCAGCATTTT. The full variable domain, its missing parts supplied by reference TRBV5-6 and TRBJ1-5, is DAGVTQSPTHLIKTRGQQVTLRCSPKSGHDTVSWYQQALGQGPQFIFQYYEEEERQRGNFPDRFSGHQFPNYSSELNVNALLLGDSALYLCASSLRNTGRRYQPQHFGDGTRLSIL.

This chain connects TRBV12-3 or TRBV12-4 to TRBJ2-1; weak D call: TRBD2 (6 bases). V lost 5 bases and J 6 bases, leaving 14 bases between the germline ends. CDR3 size: 14 residues. In DNA form, the CDR3 reads TGTGCCAGCAGTGCGACTAGGGGTGGCAATGAGCAGTTCTTC. It yields the protein CASSATRGGNEQFF.

The gene calls are TRBV7-9 and TRBJ2-3; possible D gene TRBD2, 5 bases. The CDR3 length is 15 residues. Germline V lookup: CDR1 SEHNR, CDR2 FQNEAQ (reference sequence). V was clipped by 5 bases and J by 2 bases, with 14 bases between them. CDR3 loop: CASSIPGSSTDTQYF. The CDR3 nucleotides are TGTGCCAGCAGCATCCCGGGAAGTTCCACAGATACGCAGTATTTT.